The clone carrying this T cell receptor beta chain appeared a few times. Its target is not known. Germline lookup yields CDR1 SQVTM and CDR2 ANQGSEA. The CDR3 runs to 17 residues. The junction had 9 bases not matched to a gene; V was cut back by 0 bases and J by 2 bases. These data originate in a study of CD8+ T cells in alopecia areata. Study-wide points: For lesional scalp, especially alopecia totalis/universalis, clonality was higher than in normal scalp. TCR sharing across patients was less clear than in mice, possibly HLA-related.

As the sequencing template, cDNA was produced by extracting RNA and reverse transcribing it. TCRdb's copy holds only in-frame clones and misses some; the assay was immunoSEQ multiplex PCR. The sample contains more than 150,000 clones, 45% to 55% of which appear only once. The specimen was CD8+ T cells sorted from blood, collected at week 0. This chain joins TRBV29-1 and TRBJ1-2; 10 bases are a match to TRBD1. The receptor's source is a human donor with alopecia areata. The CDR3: CSVEDWRPGQGNYGYTF. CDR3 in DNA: TGCAGCGTTGAAGATTGGAGACCGGGACAGGGGAACTATGGCTACACCTTC.